Shown below are 21 T cell receptor beta chains from a single sample sequenced in a study of neoadjuvant anti-PD-1 for oral cavity cancer. TCRdb keeps only in-frame clones here, not all; method: immunoSEQ multiplex PCR. This sample has about 39,000 clones, with 77% found just once. Sample time point: after neoadjuvant nivolumab, at surgical resection. The sample in question was PBMCs, obtained after nivolumab (anti-PD-1) treatment. These receptors were obtained from a person aged 35 to 85 with oral cavity squamous cell carcinoma.

V usage is TRBV5-1 and J usage is TRBJ1-5; no clear D gene. This CDR3 region has 13 residues. V lost 3 bases and J 8 bases, leaving 12 bases between the germline ends. Germline lookup yields CDR1 SGHRS and CDR2 YFSETQ. The CDR3 DNA follows: TGCGCCAGCAGCTCTCGCGCCACCAAGCCCCAGCATTTT. Protein: CASSSRATKPQHF.

Only one count was recorded for this clone. The chain uses TRBV6-6 and TRBJ2-7; TRBD2 matches 9 bases. CDR1 MNHNY and CDR2 SVGAGI come from the germline V gene (reference sequence). The junction had 6 bases not matched to a gene; V was cut back by 5 bases and J by 4 bases. The CDR3 runs to 14 residues. In nucleotides, the CDR3 is TGTGCCAGCAGTGACGTAGCGGGAGAGTACGAGCAGTACTTC. This encodes CASSDVAGEYEQYF.

The CDR3 region is CASSSGGRELFF. The CDR3 DNA reads TGTGCCAGCAGTTCCGGGGGCCGGGAACTGTTTTTT. The chain is built from TRBV28 and TRBJ1-4, with a weak D call TRBD1 (6 bases). Germline V lookup: CDR1 MDHEN, CDR2 SYDVKM. CDR3 length: 12 amino acids. The V end was cut by 4 bases, the J end by 12 bases, with 12 bases between.

This chain uses TRBV5-6 with TRBJ2-7; D is unclear. The CDR3 loop spans 15 amino acids. V dropped 5 bases and J dropped 0 bases, with 15 bases sitting between them. Germline V CDR1 and CDR2: SGHDT, YYEEEE. The CDR3 spells CASSSDREISYEQYF. DNA for the CDR3: TGTGCCAGCAGTTCCGACCGAGAGATCTCCTACGAGCAGTACTTC.

The CDR3 here is CASSRDRRDTQYF. In DNA, the CDR3 is TGTGCCAGCAGCAGGGACCGACGTGATACGCAGTATTTT. The genes are TRBV11-2 and TRBJ2-3, with D perhaps given as TRBD1 or TRBD2 (5 bases each). Germline CDR1 reads SGHAT; CDR2 reads FQNNGV. The V and J ends lost 5 bases and 6 bases respectively, with 12 bases between them. The CDR3 has 13 residues.

The chain uses TRBV7-2 and TRBJ2-2; 7 bases are shared with TRBD2. In germline, CDR1 is SGHTA, CDR2 FQGNSA. The CDR3 runs to 16 residues. V shed 6 bases and J 0 bases; nucleotides not matched to a gene: 7. The DNA for the CDR3 is TGTGCCAGCAGTCCGACTAGCAGACCGAACACCGGGGAGCTGTTTTTT. Amino acid sequence: CASSPTSRPNTGELFF. Looking up the rest from reference TRBV7-2 and TRBJ2-2 gives the full variable domain: GAGVSQSPSNKVTEKGKDVELRCDPISGHTALYWYRQSLGQGLEFLIYFQGNSAPDKSGLPSDRFSAERTGGSVSTLTIQRTQQEDSAVYLCASSPTSRPNTGELFFGEGSRLTVL.

This chain connects TRBV5-4 to TRBJ1-1; D not resolved. The germline V gene encodes CDR1 SGHNT and CDR2 YYREEE (reference sequence). Deletions cut 1 base from V and 2 bases from J, with 12 bases between. The CDR3 extends over 15 amino acids. The chain's CDR3 is CASSLRRGVNTEAFF. The CDR3 DNA sequence: TGTGCCAGCAGCTTGAGGCGGGGAGTCAACACTGAAGCTTTCTTT.

V usage is TRBV27 and J usage is TRBJ2-7; 8 positions agree with TRBD2. Germline trimming cut 4 bases from V and 5 bases from J; bases unmatched to any gene: 13. CDR1 is MNHEY and CDR2 is SMNVEV in the germline V gene (reference sequence). This CDR3 region has 16 residues. CDR3 loop: CASSSRTGTSGDEQYF. CDR3 nucleotides: TGTGCCAGCAGTTCCCGTACTGGGACTAGTGGCGACGAGCAGTACTTC.

Here the CDR3 DNA reads TGTGCCAGTAGCCTCCCCCAGGGGCCAAACACTGAAGCTTTCTTT. As protein: CASSLPQGPNTEAFF. The chain employs TRBV19 and TRBJ1-1, with D perhaps matching TRBD1 (6 bases). Germline V gene data show CDR1 as LNHDA and CDR2 as SQIVND (reference sequence). This CDR3 is built from 15 residues. The germline V and J ends were trimmed by 6 bases and 2 bases, with 16 bases remaining between them.

The CDR3 reads CASSIRLTSTETQYF. The DNA of the CDR3 is TGTGCCAGTAGCATTCGCCTTACTAGCACGGAGACCCAGTACTTC. The chain is built from TRBV19 and TRBJ2-5; D may be TRBD2 (6 bases). Germline-derived CDR1 and CDR2 are LNHDA and SQIVND (reference sequence). This CDR3 is built from 15 residues. V lost 6 bases to trimming and J lost 5 bases, with 19 bases between them.

The V call is TRBV27, the J call TRBJ2-5, with 8 nucleotides matching TRBD2. Trimming at V came to 5 bases and at J to 3 bases, leaving 11 bases not matched to a gene. CDR3 length equals 16 residues. Germline values: CDR1 MNHEY, CDR2 SMNVEV (reference sequence). In DNA, the CDR3 is TGTGCCAGCAGTCTCCTGATGGCGGGGGGCAAAGAGACCCAGTACTTC. This codes for CASSLLMAGGKETQYF.

V is TRBV10-2 and J is TRBJ2-7; no clear D gene. Trimming removed 8 bases from V and 7 bases from J, with 18 bases in between. Germline CDR1 WSHSY, CDR2 SAAADI. The CDR3 covers 13 residues. The CDR3 loop is CASGQVPRGEQYF. The CDR3 DNA follows: TGCGCCAGCGGCCAGGTACCCCGCGGTGAGCAGTACTTC.

This rearrangement joins TRBV10-3 to TRBJ1-4; 8 bases line up with TRBD1. V lost 2 bases to trimming and J lost 8 bases; unmatched junction nucleotides: 10. Germline assignment: CDR1 ENHRY and CDR2 SYGVKD. CDR3 length equals 16 residues. CDR3 sequence reads: CAISEERRQGIEKLFF. In nucleotides, the CDR3 is TGTGCCATCAGTGAGGAGAGGCGACAGGGGATCGAAAAACTGTTTTTT.

The V gene is TRBV13, the J gene TRBJ1-4, with D tentatively TRBD1 (5 bases). Germline lookup yields CDR1 PRHDT and CDR2 FYEKMQ (reference sequence). V lost 4 bases, J lost 4 bases, and 13 bases lay in between. This CDR3 comprises 15 residues. Here the CDR3 DNA reads TGTGCCAGCAGCTCGGGGGGGTTAATTAATGAAAAACTGTTTTTT. Protein product: CASSSGGLINEKLFF.

The rearrangement uses TRBV13 and TRBJ2-3; D could derive from TRBD1 or TRBD2 (6 bases each). This CDR3 comprises 14 residues. The V and J ends lost 3 bases and 1 base respectively, with 8 bases between them. Germline V gene sequence: CDR1 PRHDT, CDR2 FYEKMQ (reference sequence). CDR3 residues: CASSFRGGTDTQYF. The CDR3 DNA reads as TGTGCCAGCAGCTTTAGGGGGGGCACAGATACGCAGTATTTT.

The J gene is TRBJ2-5, the V gene TRBV5-1, with 8 bases that match TRBD2. The CDR3 totals 15 residues. CDR1 SGHRS and CDR2 YFSETQ come from the germline V gene. Trimming took 0 bases from V and 2 from J; bases not matched to a gene: 3. CDR3 protein: CASSLGGGLQETQYF. The CDR3 nucleotides are TGCGCCAGCAGCTTGGGCGGGGGGTTACAAGAGACCCAGTACTTC. Combining the CDR3 with reference TRBV5-1 and TRBJ2-5 gives the whole variable domain KAGVTQTPRYLIKTRGQQVTLSCSPISGHRSVSWYQQTPGQGLQFLFEYFSETQRNKGNFPGRFSGRQFSNSRSEMNVSTLELGDSALYLCASSLGGGLQETQYFGPGTRLLVL.

This clone was seen a few times. The chain is built from TRBV25-1 and TRBJ1-4; TRBD1 might be the D (5 bases). CDR3 length equals 14 residues. Germline V gene data show CDR1 as MGHDK and CDR2 as SYGVNS. Between the trimmed V and J ends, which lost 6 bases and 11 bases, there was a span of 19 bases. This CDR3 reads CASRRDSSPGKLFF. DNA for the CDR3: TGTGCCAGCAGGCGGGACTCCTCTCCTGGCAAACTGTTTTTT.

The chain uses TRBV7-2 and TRBJ1-1, with D uncertain. The V end lost 0 bases, the J end lost 8 bases, and 13 bases lay between the germline ends. Per the germline V gene, CDR1 is SGHTA and CDR2 is FQGNSA. CDR3 length: 14 residues. CDR3 sequence reads: CASSLAVWGAEAFF. The CDR3 region has the DNA TGTGCCAGCAGCTTAGCAGTGTGGGGAGCAGAAGCTTTCTTT.

The J gene is TRBJ2-2, the V gene TRBV14; 8 bases match TRBD1. The CDR3 extends over 16 amino acids. Germline V gives CDR1 SGHDN, CDR2 FVKESK. Germline trimming cut 3 bases from V and 1 base from J; bases unmatched to any gene: 4. In DNA, the CDR3 is TGTGCCAGCAGCCATACAGGGGGTGTGAACACCGGGGAGCTGTTTTTT. Translation: CASSHTGGVNTGELFF.

The rearrangement links TRBV28 to TRBJ2-7; D is unresolved. The V end was cut by 3 bases, the J end by 3 bases, with 12 bases between. The CDR3 covers 14 residues. Per the germline V gene, CDR1 is MDHEN and CDR2 is SYDVKM. The CDR3 sequence: CASSFSGSLYEQYF. The CDR3 DNA sequence: TGTGCCAGCAGTTTTTCTGGGTCCCTCTACGAGCAGTACTTC.

The rearrangement links TRBV19 to TRBJ1-2; unclear D gene. V lost 3 bases to trimming and J lost 0 bases, with 5 bases between them. The CDR3 length is 13 residues. The V gene's germline CDR1 is LNHDA and CDR2 SQIVND (reference sequence). CDR3 loop: CASSIDPNYGYTF. DNA of the CDR3: TGTGCCAGTAGTATTGACCCTAACTATGGCTACACCTTC.